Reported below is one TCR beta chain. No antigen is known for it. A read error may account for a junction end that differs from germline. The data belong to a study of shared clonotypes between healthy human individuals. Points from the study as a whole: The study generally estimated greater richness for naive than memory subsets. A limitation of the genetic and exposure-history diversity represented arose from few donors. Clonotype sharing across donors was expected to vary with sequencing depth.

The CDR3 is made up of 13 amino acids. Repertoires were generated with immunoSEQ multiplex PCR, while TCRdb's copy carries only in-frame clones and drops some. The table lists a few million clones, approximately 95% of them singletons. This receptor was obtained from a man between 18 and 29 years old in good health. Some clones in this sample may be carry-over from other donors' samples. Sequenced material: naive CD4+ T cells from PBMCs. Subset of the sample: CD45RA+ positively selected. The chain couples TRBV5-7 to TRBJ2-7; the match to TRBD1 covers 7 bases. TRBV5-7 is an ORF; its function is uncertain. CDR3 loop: CAGSSDRAYEQYF. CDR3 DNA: TGTGCCGGCAGCTCCGACAGGGCCTACGAGCAGTACTTC.